This section outlines one T cell receptor (beta chain) sequence together with its context. Its antigen is still unknown. The gene symbols are mouse symbols. The read finishes 4 residues shy of the CDR3 end, and the germline J gene is used to complete it. This record comes from a study of CD8+ T cells in alopecia areata. Study details: Skin from roughly 6-13-month-old C3H/HeJ graft donors with spontaneous alopecia went to approximately 6-10-week-old female C3H/HeJ mice. Broader study findings: Researchers reported that TCR sharing among patients proved less clear than in mice, possibly HLA-linked. Normal scalp showed lower clonality than lesional scalp, especially alopecia totalis/universalis. Scalp specimens additionally yield sequences from normal skin's resident alphabeta T cells.

Scientists pooled cutaneous lymph node cells and sorted them on CD4, CD8alpha, NKG2D, NKG2ACE and other markers. RNA extraction was followed by reverse transcription into cDNA, which acted as the sequencing template. Clones were sequenced by immunoSEQ multiplex PCR, and TCRdb holds only the in-frame ones, with some missing. The sample has about 270,000 clones, none seen only once. J was trimmed by 0 bases and V by 1 base; bases with no gene match: 2. CDR1 is MNHDT, CDR2 YYDKIL, per germline. The CDR3 is made up of 15 amino acids. Sequenced material: CD4+ T cells sorted from a lymph node. The V call is TRBV17, the J call TRBJ1-1; 7 bases map to TRBD1. This TCR was sampled from a C3H/HeJ mouse with alopecia areata. For this mouse line, the MHC haplotype is H2-k. The chain's CDR3 is CASSRGGQSNTEVFF. The CDR3 bases that were read are TGTGCTAGCAGTAGAGGGGGACAGTCAAACACA.